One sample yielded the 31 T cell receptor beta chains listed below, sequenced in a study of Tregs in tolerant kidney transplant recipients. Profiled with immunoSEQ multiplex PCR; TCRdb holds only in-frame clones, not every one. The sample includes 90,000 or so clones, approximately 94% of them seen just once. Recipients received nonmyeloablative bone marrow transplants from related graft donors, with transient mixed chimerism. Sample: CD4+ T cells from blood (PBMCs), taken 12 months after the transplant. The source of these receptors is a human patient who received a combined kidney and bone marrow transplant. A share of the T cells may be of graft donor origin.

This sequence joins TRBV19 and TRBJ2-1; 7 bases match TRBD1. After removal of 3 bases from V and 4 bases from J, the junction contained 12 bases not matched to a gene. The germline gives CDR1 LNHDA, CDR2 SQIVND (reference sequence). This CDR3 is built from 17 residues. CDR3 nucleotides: TGTGCCAGTAGTATCCCGAAGACAGGGAGATTATACAATGAGCAGTTCTTC. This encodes CASSIPKTGRLYNEQFF.

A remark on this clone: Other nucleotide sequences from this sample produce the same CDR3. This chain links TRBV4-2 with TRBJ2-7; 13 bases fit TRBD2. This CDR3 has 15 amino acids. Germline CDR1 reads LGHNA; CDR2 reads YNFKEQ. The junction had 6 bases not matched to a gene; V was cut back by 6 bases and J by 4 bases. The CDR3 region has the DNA TGTGCCAGCAGTCGAGGACTAGCGGGAGAGTACGAGCAGTACTTC. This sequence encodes CASSRGLAGEYEQYF.

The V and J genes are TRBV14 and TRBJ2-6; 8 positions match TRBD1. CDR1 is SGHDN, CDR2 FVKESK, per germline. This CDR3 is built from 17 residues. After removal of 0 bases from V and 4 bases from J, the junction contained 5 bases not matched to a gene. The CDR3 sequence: CASSQETGGWGANVLTF. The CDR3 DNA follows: TGTGCCAGCAGCCAAGAAACAGGGGGTTGGGGGGCCAACGTCCTGACTTTC.

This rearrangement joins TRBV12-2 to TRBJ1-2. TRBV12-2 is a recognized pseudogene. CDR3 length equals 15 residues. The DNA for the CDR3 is TGTGCAAGTCCTCTCTTCGGGAGGGTTAACTATGGCTACACCTTC. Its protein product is CASPLFGRVNYGYTF.

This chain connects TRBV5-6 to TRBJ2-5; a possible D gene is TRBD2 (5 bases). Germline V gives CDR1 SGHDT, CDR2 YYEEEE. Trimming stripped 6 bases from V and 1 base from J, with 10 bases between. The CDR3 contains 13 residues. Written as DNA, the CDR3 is TGTGCCAGCACCGGGGTCACCCAAGAGACCCAGTACTTC. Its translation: CASTGVTQETQYF.

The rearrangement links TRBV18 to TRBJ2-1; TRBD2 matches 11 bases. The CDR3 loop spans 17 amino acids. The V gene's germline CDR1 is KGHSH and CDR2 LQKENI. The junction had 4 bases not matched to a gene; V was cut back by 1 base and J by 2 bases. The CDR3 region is CASSPRDSGGAYNEQFF. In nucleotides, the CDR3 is TGTGCCAGCTCACCACGGGATAGCGGGGGGGCCTACAATGAGCAGTTCTTC.

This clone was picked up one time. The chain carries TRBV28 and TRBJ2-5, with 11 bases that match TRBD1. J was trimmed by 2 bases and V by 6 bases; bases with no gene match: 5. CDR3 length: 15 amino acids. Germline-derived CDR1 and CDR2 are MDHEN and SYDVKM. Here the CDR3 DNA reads TGTGCCAGCAGGGGACGGGACAGGGGGCAAGAGACCCAGTACTTC. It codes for CASRGRDRGQETQYF.

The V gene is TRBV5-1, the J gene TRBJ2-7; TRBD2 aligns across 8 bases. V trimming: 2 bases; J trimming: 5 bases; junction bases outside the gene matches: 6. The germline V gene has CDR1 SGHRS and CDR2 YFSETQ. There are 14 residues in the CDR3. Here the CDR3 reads CASSLSAGAHEQYF. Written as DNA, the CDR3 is TGCGCCAGCAGCTTATCAGCGGGAGCCCACGAGCAGTACTTC.

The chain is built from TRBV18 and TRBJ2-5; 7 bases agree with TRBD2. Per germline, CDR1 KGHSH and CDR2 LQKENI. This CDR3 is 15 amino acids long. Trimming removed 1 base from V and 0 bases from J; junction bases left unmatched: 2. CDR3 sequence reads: CASSPRGGYQETQYF. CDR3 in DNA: TGTGCCAGCTCACCACGGGGAGGGTACCAAGAGACCCAGTACTTC.

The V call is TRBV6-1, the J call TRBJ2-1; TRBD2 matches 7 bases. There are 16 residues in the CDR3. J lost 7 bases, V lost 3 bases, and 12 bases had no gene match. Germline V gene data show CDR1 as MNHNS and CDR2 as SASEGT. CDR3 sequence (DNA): TGTGCCAGCAGTGACCGGGACTATCACCCCCTTAATGAGCAGTTCTTC. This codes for CASSDRDYHPLNEQFF.

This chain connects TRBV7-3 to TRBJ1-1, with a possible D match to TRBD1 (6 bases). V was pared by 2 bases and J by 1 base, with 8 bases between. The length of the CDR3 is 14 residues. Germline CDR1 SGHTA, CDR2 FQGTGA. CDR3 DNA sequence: TGTGCCAGCAGCTTACAGGGGACGAACACTGAAGCTTTCTTT. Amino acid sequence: CASSLQGTNTEAFF.

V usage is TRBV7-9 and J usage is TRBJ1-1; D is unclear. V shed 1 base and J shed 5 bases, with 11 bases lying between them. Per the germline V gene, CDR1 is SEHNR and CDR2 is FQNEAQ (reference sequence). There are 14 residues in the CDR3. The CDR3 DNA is TGTGCCAGCAGCTTAGAAGCAGGTCGGACTGAAGCTTTCTTT. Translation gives CASSLEAGRTEAFF.

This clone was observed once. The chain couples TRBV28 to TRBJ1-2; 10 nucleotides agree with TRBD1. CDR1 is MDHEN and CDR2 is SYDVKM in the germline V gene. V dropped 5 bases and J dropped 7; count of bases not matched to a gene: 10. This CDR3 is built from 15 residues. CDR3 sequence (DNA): TGTGCCAGCAGTGAGGGGACAGGGGATGGAGCTGGCTACACCTTC. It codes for CASSEGTGDGAGYTF.

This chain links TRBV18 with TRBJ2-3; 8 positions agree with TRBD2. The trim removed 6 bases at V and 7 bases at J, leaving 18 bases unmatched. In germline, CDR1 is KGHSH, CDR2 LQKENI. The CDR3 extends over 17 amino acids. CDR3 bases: TGTGCCAGCTCTCCCAGCCCCCCGGGAGGGGGGATGAATACGCAGTATTTT. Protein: CASSPSPPGGGMNTQYF.

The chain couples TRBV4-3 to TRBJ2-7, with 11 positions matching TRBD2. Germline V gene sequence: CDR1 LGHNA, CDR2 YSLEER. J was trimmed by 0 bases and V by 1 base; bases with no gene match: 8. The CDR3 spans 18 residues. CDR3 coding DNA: TGCGCCAGCAGCCAAGGGACTAGCGGGCTTAGGAGCTCCTACGAGCAGTACTTC. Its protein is CASSQGTSGLRSSYEQYF.

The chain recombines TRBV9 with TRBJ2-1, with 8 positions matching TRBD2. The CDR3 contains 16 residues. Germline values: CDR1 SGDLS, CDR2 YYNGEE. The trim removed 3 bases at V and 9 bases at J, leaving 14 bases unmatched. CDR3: CASSATGTGGLFEQFF. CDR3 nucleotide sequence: TGTGCCAGCAGCGCGACCGGGACGGGAGGGCTATTTGAGCAGTTCTTC.

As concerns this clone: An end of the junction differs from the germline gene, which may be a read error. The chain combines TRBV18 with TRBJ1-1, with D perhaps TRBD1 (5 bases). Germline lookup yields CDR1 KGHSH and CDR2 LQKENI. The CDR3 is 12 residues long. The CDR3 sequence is CASSPPSGLDTF. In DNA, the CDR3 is TGTGCCAGCTCACCCCCGTCGGGACTCGACACCTTT.

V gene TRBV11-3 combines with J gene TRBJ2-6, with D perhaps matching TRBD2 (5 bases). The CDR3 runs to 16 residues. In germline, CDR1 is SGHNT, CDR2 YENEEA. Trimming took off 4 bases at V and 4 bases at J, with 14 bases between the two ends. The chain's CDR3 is CASSSEGRSGANVLTF. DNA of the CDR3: TGTGCCAGCAGCTCCGAAGGGAGATCCGGGGCCAACGTCCTGACTTTC.

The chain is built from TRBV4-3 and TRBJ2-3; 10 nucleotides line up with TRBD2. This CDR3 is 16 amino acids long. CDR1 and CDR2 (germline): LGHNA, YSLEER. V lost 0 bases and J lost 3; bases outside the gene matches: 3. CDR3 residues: CASSQEAGGFTDTQYF. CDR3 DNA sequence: TGCGCCAGCAGCCAAGAAGCGGGGGGGTTTACAGATACGCAGTATTTT.

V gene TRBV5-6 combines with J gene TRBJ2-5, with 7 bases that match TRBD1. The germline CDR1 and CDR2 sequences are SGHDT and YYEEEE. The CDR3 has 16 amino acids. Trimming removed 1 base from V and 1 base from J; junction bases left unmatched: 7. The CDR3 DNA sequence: TGTGCCAGCAGCTTGTTGACAGGGCAAATCCAAGAGACCCAGTACTTC. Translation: CASSLLTGQIQETQYF.

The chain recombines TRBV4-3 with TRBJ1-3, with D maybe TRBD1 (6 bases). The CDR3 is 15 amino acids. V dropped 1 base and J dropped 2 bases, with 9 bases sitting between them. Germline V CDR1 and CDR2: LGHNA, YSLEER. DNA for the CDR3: TGCGCCAGCAGCCAAGCGACAGGTACTGGAAACACCATATATTTT. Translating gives CASSQATGTGNTIYF.

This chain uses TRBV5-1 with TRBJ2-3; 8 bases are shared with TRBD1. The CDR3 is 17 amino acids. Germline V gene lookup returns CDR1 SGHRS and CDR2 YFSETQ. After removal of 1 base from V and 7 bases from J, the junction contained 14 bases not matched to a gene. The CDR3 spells CASSLPLTGQAGNTQYF. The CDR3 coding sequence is TGCGCCAGCAGCTTGCCCCTTACGGGACAGGCCGGGAATACGCAGTATTTT.

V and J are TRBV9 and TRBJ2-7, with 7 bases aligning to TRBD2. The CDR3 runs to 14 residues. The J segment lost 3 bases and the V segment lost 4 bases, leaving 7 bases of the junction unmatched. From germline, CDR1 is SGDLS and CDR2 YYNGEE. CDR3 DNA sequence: TGTGCCAGCAGCCCACGGGCGGGAGTCTACGAGCAGTACTTC. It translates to CASSPRAGVYEQYF.

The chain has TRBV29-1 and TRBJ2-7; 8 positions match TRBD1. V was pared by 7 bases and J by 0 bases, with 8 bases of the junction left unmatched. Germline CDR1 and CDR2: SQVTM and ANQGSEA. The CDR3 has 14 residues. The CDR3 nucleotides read TGCAGCGGGGGGAACGGGACAGGCTCCTACGAGCAGTACTTC. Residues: CSGGNGTGSYEQYF.

The CDR3 nucleotides are TGTGCCAGCAGAGCAAGACAGGGGGTGTACAATGAGCAGTTCTTC. Protein: CASRARQGVYNEQFF. The V call is TRBV6-6, the J call TRBJ2-1; TRBD1 matches 9 bases. CDR1 and CDR2 (germline): MNHNY, SVGAGI (reference sequence). CDR3 size: 15 residues. J was trimmed by 4 bases and V by 6 bases; bases with no gene match: 7.

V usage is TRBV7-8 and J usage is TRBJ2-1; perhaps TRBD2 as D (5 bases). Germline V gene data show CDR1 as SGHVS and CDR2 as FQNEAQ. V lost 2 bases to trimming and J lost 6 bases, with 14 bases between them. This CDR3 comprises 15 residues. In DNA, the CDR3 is TGTGCCAGCAGCTTATTGCTAGCTCCGGGCAATGAGCAGTTCTTC. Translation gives CASSLLLAPGNEQFF.

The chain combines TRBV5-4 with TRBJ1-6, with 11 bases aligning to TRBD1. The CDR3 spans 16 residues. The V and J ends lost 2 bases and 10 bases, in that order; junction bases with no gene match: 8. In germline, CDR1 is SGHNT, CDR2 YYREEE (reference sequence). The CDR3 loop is CASSFPGQGVLSPLHF. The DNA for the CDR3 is TGTGCCAGCAGCTTTCCGGGACAGGGGGTGCTGTCACCCCTCCACTTT. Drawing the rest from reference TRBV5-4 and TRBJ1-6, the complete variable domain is ETGVTQSPTHLIKTRGQQVTLRCSSQSGHNTVSWYQQALGQGPQFIFQYYREEENGRGNFPPRFSGLQFPNYSSELNVNALELDDSALYLCASSFPGQGVLSPLHFGNGTRLTVT.

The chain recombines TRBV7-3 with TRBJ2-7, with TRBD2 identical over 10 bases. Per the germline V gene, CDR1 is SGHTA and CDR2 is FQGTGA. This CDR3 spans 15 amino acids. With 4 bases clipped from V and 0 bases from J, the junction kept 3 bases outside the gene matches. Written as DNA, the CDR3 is TGTGCCAGCAGCTGGACTAGCGGTAGCTCCTACGAGCAGTACTTC. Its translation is CASSWTSGSSYEQYF.

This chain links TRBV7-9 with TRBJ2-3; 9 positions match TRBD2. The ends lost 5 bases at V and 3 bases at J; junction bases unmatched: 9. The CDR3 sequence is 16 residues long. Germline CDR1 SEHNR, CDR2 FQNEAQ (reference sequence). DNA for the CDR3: TGTGCCAGCAGCCCCGAGGCGGGAGGGATGACAGATACGCAGTATTTT. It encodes CASSPEAGGMTDTQYF.

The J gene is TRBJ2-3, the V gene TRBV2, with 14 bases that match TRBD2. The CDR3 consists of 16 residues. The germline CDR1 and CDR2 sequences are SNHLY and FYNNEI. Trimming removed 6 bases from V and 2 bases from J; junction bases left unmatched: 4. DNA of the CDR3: TGTGCCAGCAGGAGACTAGCGGGGGGGCCCACAGATACGCAGTATTTT. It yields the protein CASRRLAGGPTDTQYF.

The DNA for the CDR3 is TGTGCCAGCAGCGAGGACAGGTGGAACACTGAAGCTTTCTTT. Translated, it gives CASSEDRWNTEAFF. This chain connects TRBV7-2 to TRBJ1-1; 7 bases fit TRBD1. This CDR3 has 14 residues. Germline V gives CDR1 SGHTA, CDR2 FQGNSA. V lost 5 bases, J lost 1 base, and 4 bases stayed unmatched.